This is a list of T cell receptor beta chains from one sample in a study of CD8 T cells in Susac syndrome. TCRdb reprocessed the immunoSEQ multiplex PCR reads via MiXCR and lists one record per CDR3 protein. The repertoire holds about 200,000 distinct CDR3 sequences, nearly 97% seen once, with approximately 0.1% in the top ten. Sequencing input: CD4+ T cells from PBMCs. All receptors derive from a human donor with multiple sclerosis. Both conserved end residues are part of each CDR3. The order of the fields is CDR3 DNA, CDR3 protein, J gene, V gene, D gene. D genes are given only for firm matches.

TGTGCCAGCAGCCGCCCGGACTTGAATTCACCCCTCCACTTT CASSRPDLNSPLHF TRBJ1-6 TRBV5-6 -
TGTGCCAGCAGTTTCGGGACAGTAGGGAGTCAGCCCCAGCATTTT CASSFGTVGSQPQHF TRBJ1-5 TRBV12-3/TRBV12-4 TRBD1
TGTGCCAGCAGCACCAGTGGGAGGGAATATGGCTACACCTTC CASSTSGREYGYTF TRBJ1-2 TRBV3-1 -
TGTGCCAGCAGCCCGGGCCCCGGACAGGGCCTGAGTGGCTACACCTTC CASSPGPGQGLSGYTF TRBJ1-2 TRBV9 TRBD1
TGTGCCAGTAGCTATGATACTAACTATGGCTACACCTTC CASSYDTNYGYTF TRBJ1-2 TRBV19 -
TGCGCCAGCAGCTTGGACTCCAACCGGGGCTACACCTTC CASSLDSNRGYTF TRBJ1-2 TRBV5-1 -
TGTGCCAGCACCGTGGGGGAGACCCAGTACTTC CASTVGETQYF TRBJ2-5 TRBV5-4 -
TGCAGTGCTACCGGACAGGACAATGAGCAGTTCTTC CSATGQDNEQFF TRBJ2-1 TRBV20-1 TRBD1
TGCAGTGCTCTACAACAGGCACGCTACGAGCAGTACTTC CSALQQARYEQYF TRBJ2-7 TRBV20-1 -
TGCAGTGCCTCGGGACGGAACTATGGCTACACCTTC CSASGRNYGYTF TRBJ1-2 TRBV29-1 -
TGCAGTGCCCCCTACAGGGAAGGTCTTGGTCAGCCCCAGCATTTT CSAPYREGLGQPQHF TRBJ1-5 TRBV20-1 -